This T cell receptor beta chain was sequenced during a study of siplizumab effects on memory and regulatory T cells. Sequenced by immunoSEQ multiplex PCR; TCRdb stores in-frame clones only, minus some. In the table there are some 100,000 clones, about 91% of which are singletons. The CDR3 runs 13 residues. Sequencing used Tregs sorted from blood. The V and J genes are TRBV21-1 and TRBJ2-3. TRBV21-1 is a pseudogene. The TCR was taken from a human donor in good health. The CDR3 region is CASRGLLTDTQYF. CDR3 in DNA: TGTGCCAGCCGGGGGCTACTCACAGATACGCAGTATTTT.